This T cell receptor (beta chain) was profiled in a study of blood T cell repertoires in COVID-19. Study in general: Acute and convalescent COVID-19 samples came from the United States, Italy and Spain.

Per the original data handling: Using reference gene primer amplification, nucleated cell counts were estimated. The method was immunoSEQ multiplex PCR; TCRdb's version includes in-frame clones alone and lacks a portion of them. The V and J calls and the clone size are those of that table, but D and trimming were determined from the DNA. Here the sample spans roughly 98,000 clones, 85% to 95% being singletons. This clone was seen only once. Trimming cost V 7 bases and J 6 bases; bases outside gene matches: 6. This CDR3 contains 13 residues. The germline gives CDR1 LGHDT, CDR2 YNNKEL (reference sequence).

The chain has TRBV3-1 (or the pseudogene TRBV3-2) and TRBJ2-1, with 7 positions matching TRBD2. The clonotype comes from a woman in her fifties or sixties with active COVID-19. Material: peripheral blood. Written as DNA, the CDR3 is TGTGCCAGCACCACGCGGGGGAGCAATGAGCAGTTCTTC. It encodes CASTTRGSNEQFF.